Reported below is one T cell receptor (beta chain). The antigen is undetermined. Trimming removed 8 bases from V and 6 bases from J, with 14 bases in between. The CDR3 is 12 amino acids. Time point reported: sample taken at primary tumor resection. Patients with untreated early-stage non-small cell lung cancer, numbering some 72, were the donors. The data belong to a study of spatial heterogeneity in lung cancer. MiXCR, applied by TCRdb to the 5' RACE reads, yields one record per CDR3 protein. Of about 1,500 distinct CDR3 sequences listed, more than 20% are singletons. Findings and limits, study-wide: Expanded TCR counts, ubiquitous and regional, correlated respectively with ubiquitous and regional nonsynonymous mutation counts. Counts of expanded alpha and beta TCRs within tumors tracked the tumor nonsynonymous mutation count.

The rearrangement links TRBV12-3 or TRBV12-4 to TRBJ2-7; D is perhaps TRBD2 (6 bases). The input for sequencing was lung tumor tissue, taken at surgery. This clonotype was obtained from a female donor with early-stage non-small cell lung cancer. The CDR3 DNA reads TGTGCCAGCGGGACTGCGGCTCGCGAGCAGTACTTC. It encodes CASGTAAREQYF.